This entry lists 14 T cell receptor beta chains sequenced from one sample in a study of shared clonotypes between healthy human individuals. Clones were read by immunoSEQ multiplex PCR, and TCRdb kept only the in-frame ones, dropping some. Among millions of clones listed, about 95% were seen once. Positive CCR7 selection of CD45RO-negative cells yielded the naive CD8 cells, and terminally differentiated effector memory CD45RA+ cells were excluded. Sequencing used naive CD8+ T cells sorted from blood. The receptors here all came from a young man in good health.

This clone was detected only a few times. This chain joins TRBV27 and TRBJ1-5, with D hard to call. CDR3 length equals 12 residues. From germline, CDR1 is MNHEY and CDR2 SMNVEV (reference sequence). The germline V and J ends were trimmed by 0 bases and 9 bases, with 6 bases remaining between them. The CDR3 DNA reads TGTGCCAGCAGTTTATCAGGCCGGCCCCAGCATTTT. Amino acids: CASSLSGRPQHF.

This chain links TRBV28 with TRBJ1-1; 9 bases fit TRBD1. V shed 5 bases, J shed 3 bases, and the junction held 7 bases outside the gene matches. Germline values: CDR1 MDHEN, CDR2 SYDVKM. CDR3 length: 15 residues. The CDR3 bases are TGTGCCAGCAGTGCACACAGGGGGCAGGACACTGAAGCTTTCTTT. Encoded protein: CASSAHRGQDTEAFF.

The rearrangement links TRBV6-6 to TRBJ1-2; D is unclear. The CDR3 runs 15 residues. Germline lookup yields CDR1 MNHNY and CDR2 SVGAGI (reference sequence). V lost 2 bases and J 2 bases, leaving 12 bases between the germline ends. In DNA form, the CDR3 reads TGTGCCAGCAGTTACGCCAGCCACCCCAACTATGGCTACACCTTC. Translated: CASSYASHPNYGYTF.

This chain connects TRBV30 to TRBJ1-1, with a weak D call TRBD1 (6 bases). CDR1 and CDR2 (germline): GTSNPN, SVGIG (reference sequence). The CDR3 contains 13 residues. V gave up 2 bases and J gave up 5 bases, with 12 bases separating them. CDR3 sequence: CAWSLEGGTEAFF. The CDR3 nucleotides read TGTGCCTGGAGTTTAGAAGGGGGTACTGAAGCTTTCTTT.

The chain couples TRBV7-9 to TRBJ2-2, with D perhaps matching TRBD2 (6 bases). Per germline, CDR1 SEHNR and CDR2 FQNEAQ (reference sequence). This CDR3 has 16 residues. The germline V and J ends were trimmed by 1 base and 1 base, with 10 bases remaining between them. The CDR3 region is CASSLEGGRNTGELFF. The CDR3 DNA reads as TGTGCCAGCAGCTTAGAAGGAGGGCGGAACACCGGGGAGCTGTTTTTT.

This clone was detected a few times. As DNA, the CDR3 is TGTGCCAGCAGCCATGTTCAGGGAGGTGGCTACACCTTC. Translating gives CASSHVQGGGYTF. The chain is built from TRBV4-2 and TRBJ1-2; TRBD1 might be the D (5 bases). Germline V CDR1 and CDR2: LGHNA, YNFKEQ. V lost 3 bases and J 7 bases, leaving 12 bases between the germline ends. This CDR3 is built from 13 residues.

The chain carries TRBV10-2 and TRBJ1-1; D is unclear. Germline CDR1 is WSHSY and CDR2 is SAAADI. V was clipped by 6 bases and J by 1 base, with 6 bases between them. This CDR3 has 12 residues. The chain's CDR3 is CASSQPNTEAFF. For the CDR3, the DNA is TGCGCCAGCAGCCAGCCGAACACTGAAGCTTTCTTT.

V gene TRBV19 combines with J gene TRBJ1-6, with 10 bases identical to TRBD1. The CDR3 is 15 amino acids. Germline CDR1 and CDR2: LNHDA and SQIVND (reference sequence). With V trimmed by 3 bases and J by 10 bases, 6 bases remained unmatched. This CDR3 is CASSMGDRGGSPLHF. The CDR3 nucleotides read TGTGCCAGTAGTATGGGGGACAGGGGTGGATCACCCCTCCACTTT.

This chain links TRBV11-2 with TRBJ2-7; 10 bases match TRBD1. Per germline, CDR1 SGHAT and CDR2 FQNNGV. This CDR3 contains 16 residues. Trimming at V came to 3 bases and at J to 2 bases, leaving 7 bases not matched to a gene. In DNA, the CDR3 is TGTGCCAGCAGCTTTAATCCGGGACAGGGGCCCTACGAGCAGTACTTC. Amino acids: CASSFNPGQGPYEQYF. The complete variable domain, with remaining parts taken from reference TRBV11-2 and TRBJ2-7, reads EAGVAQSPRYKIIEKRQSVAFWCNPISGHATLYWYQQILGQGPKLLIQFQNNGVVDDSQLPKDRFSAERLKGVDSTLKIQPAKLEDSAVYLCASSFNPGQGPYEQYFGPGTRLTVT.

This clone was recorded only once. The chain joins TRBV5-1 to TRBJ1-2; 10 positions match TRBD1. The CDR3 runs to 18 residues. Germline V lookup: CDR1 SGHRS, CDR2 YFSETQ. V lost 0 bases and J lost 8; bases outside the gene matches: 16. CDR3 DNA: TGCGCCAGCAGCTTGGAGGGGACAGGGGTCCCCGGGGTAGGCGGCTACACCTTC. It yields the protein CASSLEGTGVPGVGGYTF.

The rearrangement links TRBV19 to TRBJ2-7; TRBD1 matches at 11 bases. The junction had 20 bases not matched to a gene; V was cut back by 10 bases and J by 6 bases. Looked up from germline, CDR1 is LNHDA and CDR2 is SQIVND (reference sequence). This CDR3 contains 17 residues. The DNA of the CDR3 is TGTGCCAATAGAGGACAGGGGGCTGTGGAACGAGGGTGCGAGCAGTACTTC. Amino acid sequence: CANRGQGAVERGCEQYF.

With respect to this clone: Other DNA sequences from this sample encode an identical CDR3 as well. The chain joins TRBV13 to TRBJ2-5; D perhaps matches TRBD1 (6 bases). Germline-derived CDR1 and CDR2 are PRHDT and FYEKMQ (reference sequence). Between the trimmed V and J ends, which lost 6 bases and 4 bases, there was a span of 12 bases. The CDR3 is 13 residues long. As DNA, the CDR3 is TGTGCCAGCAGTCCAGGGGTGGGAGAGACCCAGTACTTC. Translated, it gives CASSPGVGETQYF.

The chain recombines TRBV6-1 with TRBJ2-3; 7 bases fit TRBD2. The germline V gene has CDR1 MNHNS and CDR2 SASEGT. The length of the CDR3 is 16 residues. Trimming removed 3 bases from V and 0 bases from J; junction bases left unmatched: 6. The CDR3, as DNA: TGTGCCAGCAGTGAGGGACTACCGACTAGCACAGATACGCAGTATTTT. Translated: CASSEGLPTSTDTQYF.

V gene TRBV6-1 combines with J gene TRBJ2-2; TRBD1 aligns across 7 bases. Per the germline V gene, CDR1 is MNHNS and CDR2 is SASEGT. The V gene end was trimmed by 1 base and the J gene end by 1 base; junction bases not matched to a gene: 9. CDR3 length: 18 residues. DNA for the CDR3: TGTGCCAGCAGTGAAGACAGGGGATCCATCGTGAACACCGGGGAGCTGTTTTTT. Its protein is CASSEDRGSIVNTGELFF.